These 23 T cell receptor beta chains came from one sample sequenced in a study of cytotoxic CD8 clonotypes in ibrutinib-treated CLL. The assay was immunoSEQ multiplex PCR, and TCRdb's table has in-frame clones only and misses some. The sample records around 70,000 clones, over 75% being singletons. Sequenced material: PBMCs, taken after 12 months of ibrutinib treatment. The receptors were gathered from a human donor with chronic lymphocytic leukemia.

The chain links TRBV19 to TRBJ2-1; D is uncertain. Germline CDR1 and CDR2: LNHDA and SQIVND (reference sequence). The CDR3 has 14 residues. Trimming took 7 bases from V and 4 from J, leaving 14 bases between them. The CDR3 region is CASTLGRLYNEQFF. The CDR3 DNA follows: TGTGCCAGTACGCTAGGGCGGTTATACAATGAGCAGTTCTTC. The entire variable domain, with the rest obtained from reference TRBV19 and TRBJ2-1, is as follows: DGGITQSPKYLFRKEGQNVTLSCEQNLNHDAMYWYRQDPGQGLRLIYYSQIVNDFQKGDIAEGYSVSREKKESFPLTVTSAQKNPTAFYLCASTLGRLYNEQFFGPGTRLTVL.

CDR3 amino acids: CASRETGTGVQPQHF. The CDR3 DNA reads as TGTGCCAGCAGGGAGACCGGGACAGGGGTTCAGCCCCAGCATTTT. This rearrangement joins TRBV6-1 to TRBJ1-5; 10 bases match TRBD1. The CDR3 has 15 residues. Trimming removed 6 bases from V and 6 bases from J; junction bases left unmatched: 8. Germline V gives CDR1 MNHNS, CDR2 SASEGT.

This chain joins TRBV19 and TRBJ2-5; TRBD2 aligns across 9 bases. Germline V gene sequence: CDR1 LNHDA, CDR2 SQIVND (reference sequence). The CDR3 has 15 residues. J gave up 2 bases and V 7 bases, and 8 bases lay outside the gene matches. The CDR3 spells CASNSPTSGQETQYF. CDR3 coding DNA: TGTGCCAGTAACTCACCGACTAGCGGACAAGAGACCCAGTACTTC.

A few counts support this clone. The chain combines TRBV27 with TRBJ1-2; no reliable D call. CDR3 length equals 16 residues. The V and J ends lost 0 bases and 3 bases respectively, with 14 bases between them. Germline V CDR1 and CDR2: MNHEY, SMNVEV (reference sequence). The CDR3 is CASSLSLPQAHYGYTF. The DNA for the CDR3 is TGTGCCAGCAGTTTATCATTGCCACAAGCGCACTATGGCTACACCTTC.

The chain carries TRBV30 and TRBJ2-7; 11 positions agree with TRBD1. This CDR3 comprises 17 residues. The V gene end was trimmed by 0 bases and the J gene end by 5 bases; junction bases not matched to a gene: 12. Germline CDR1 is GTSNPN and CDR2 is SVGIG (reference sequence). The CDR3 DNA sequence: TGTGCCTGGAGTGTACGTTTCTCTGGACAGGGGGCCCACGAGCAGTACTTC. This translates into CAWSVRFSGQGAHEQYF.

This clone was found a few times. The rearrangement joins TRBV12-2 to TRBJ1-5. TRBV12-2 counts as a pseudogene. This CDR3 comprises 13 residues. CDR3 region: CASRLPGCQPQHF. As DNA, the CDR3 is TGTGCAAGTCGCCTTCCGGGTTGCCAGCCCCAGCATTTT.

This chain links TRBV9 with TRBJ2-1, with 9 positions matching TRBD1. CDR1 is SGDLS, CDR2 YYNGEE, per germline. The CDR3 is 15 amino acids. Trimming removed 6 bases from V and 7 bases from J; junction bases left unmatched: 11. Here the CDR3 DNA reads TGTGCCAGCACCAAAACCGACAGGGGGGGGAATGAGCAGTTCTTC. Protein sequence: CASTKTDRGGNEQFF.

The V and J genes are TRBV7-3 and TRBJ2-3; 7 bases agree with TRBD1. This CDR3 region has 14 residues. From germline, CDR1 is SGHTA and CDR2 FQGTGA. The ends lost 5 bases at V and 0 bases at J; junction bases unmatched: 2. CDR3 bases: TGTGCCAGCAGCCCGACAGGGAGCACAGATACGCAGTATTTT. Residues: CASSPTGSTDTQYF.

This chain links TRBV28 with TRBJ1-2; D is perhaps TRBD1 (5 bases). The CDR3 length is 15 residues. Trimming cost V 6 bases and J 7 bases, with 21 bases left between them. Per germline, CDR1 MDHEN and CDR2 SYDVKM. CDR3 DNA sequence: TGTGCCAGCAGCCCCAAAAGACAGTCCCCACGTGGCTACACCTTC. It codes for CASSPKRQSPRGYTF.

This clone is categorized as large. V and J are TRBV5-4 and TRBJ2-7; weak D call: TRBD2 (6 bases). Deletions cut 3 bases from V and 1 base from J, with 17 bases between. The CDR3 runs to 16 residues. Germline loops: CDR1 SGHNT, CDR2 YYREEE (reference sequence). The CDR3 loop is CASSSPGTGESYEQYF. The CDR3 DNA follows: TGTGCCAGCAGCTCGCCAGGGACGGGAGAATCCTACGAGCAGTACTTC. The full variable domain, rest sourced from reference TRBV5-4 and TRBJ2-7, is ETGVTQSPTHLIKTRGQQVTLRCSSQSGHNTVSWYQQALGQGPQFIFQYYREEENGRGNFPPRFSGLQFPNYSSELNVNALELDDSALYLCASSSPGTGESYEQYFGPGTRLTVT.

The chain employs TRBV2 and TRBJ1-5, with 8 positions matching TRBD1. The trim removed 6 bases at V and 1 base at J, leaving 5 bases unmatched. In germline, CDR1 is SNHLY, CDR2 FYNNEI. This CDR3 has 15 residues. CDR3 nucleotide sequence: TGTGCCAGCAGGAGGACAGGGTGGAGCAATCAGCCCCAGCATTTT. This codes for CASRRTGWSNQPQHF.

The rearrangement links TRBV27 to TRBJ1-2; D is ambiguous. Germline CDR1 MNHEY, CDR2 SMNVEV (reference sequence). V lost 0 bases and J 2 bases, leaving 13 bases between the germline ends. CDR3 length: 16 residues. The CDR3 protein is CASSLSPPARNYGYTF. The CDR3 nucleotides are TGTGCCAGCAGTTTATCCCCCCCGGCGAGGAACTATGGCTACACCTTC.

The V call is TRBV6-5, the J call TRBJ2-3, with D uncertain. Germline V gene lookup returns CDR1 MNHEY and CDR2 SVGAGI. V was shortened by 0 bases and J by 0 bases, with 4 bases between the two germline ends. This CDR3 region has 14 residues. This chain's CDR3 is CASSYSPSTDTQYF. CDR3 DNA: TGTGCCAGCAGTTACTCTCCAAGCACAGATACGCAGTATTTT.

The chain employs TRBV10-3 and TRBJ2-1; perhaps TRBD1 as D (5 bases). The CDR3 length is 14 residues. Between the trimmed V and J ends, which lost 2 bases and 3 bases, there was a span of 8 bases. The germline CDR1 and CDR2 sequences are ENHRY and SYGVKD. The CDR3 sequence: CAISELTVYNEQFF. CDR3 nucleotides: TGTGCCATCAGTGAGCTGACAGTCTACAATGAGCAGTTCTTC.

The chain has TRBV10-2 and TRBJ2-7; D is unclear. The CDR3 is 13 amino acids. The V gene lost 6 bases and the J gene lost 0 bases, with 9 bases spanning the gap. Germline V gene lookup returns CDR1 WSHSY and CDR2 SAAADI. This CDR3 is CASRRESSYEQYF. The CDR3 region has the DNA TGCGCCAGCAGGCGCGAGAGCTCCTACGAGCAGTACTTC.

This sequence joins TRBV6-5 and TRBJ1-2; no clear D. Germline-derived CDR1 and CDR2 are MNHEY and SVGAGI. This CDR3 comprises 12 residues. The V end lost 7 bases, the J end lost 2 bases, and 8 bases lay between the germline ends. CDR3: CASTRGNYGYTF. The CDR3 coding sequence is TGTGCCAGCACTCGGGGAAACTATGGCTACACCTTC.

The rearrangement uses TRBV4-1 and TRBJ1-5, with D possibly being TRBD1 (5 bases). V was clipped by 1 base and J by 3 bases, with 7 bases between them. Germline CDR1 and CDR2: MGHRA and YSYEKL. This CDR3 comprises 14 residues. This chain's CDR3 is CASSQAGTNQPQHF. The CDR3 bases are TGCGCCAGCAGCCAAGCAGGGACCAATCAGCCCCAGCATTTT.

A few counts support this clone. The V gene is TRBV6-5, the J gene TRBJ2-7; possibly TRBD1 for D (6 bases). V gave up 0 bases and J gave up 2 bases, with 14 bases separating them. The CDR3 has 16 amino acids. Germline CDR1 and CDR2: MNHEY and SVGAGI. CDR3 sequence: CASSYSVTQGPYEQYF. CDR3 nucleotide sequence: TGTGCCAGCAGTTACTCGGTAACACAGGGCCCCTACGAGCAGTACTTC.

This chain uses TRBV5-5 with TRBJ2-2; a weak D match, TRBD1 (6 bases). Germline lookup yields CDR1 SGHKS and CDR2 YYEKEE (reference sequence). V lost 0 bases and J lost 5, with 14 bases in between. The CDR3 length is 16 residues. The CDR3 coding sequence is TGTGCCAGCAGCTTGGCTCCTCAGGGGCGGACCGGGGAGCTGTTTTTT. Encoded protein: CASSLAPQGRTGELFF.

The V gene is TRBV28, the J gene TRBJ2-1; 7 positions agree with TRBD2. This CDR3 has 16 residues. V trimming: 6 bases; J trimming: 4 bases; junction bases outside the gene matches: 12. From germline, CDR1 is MDHEN and CDR2 SYDVKM. The CDR3 sequence is CASSYLDGGSYNEQFF. The CDR3 DNA reads as TGTGCCAGCAGCTACCTGGACGGGGGGAGTTACAATGAGCAGTTCTTC.

V and J are TRBV9 and TRBJ1-2; possible D gene TRBD1, 5 bases. V was trimmed by 3 bases and J by 4 bases, leaving 22 bases between them. Per germline, CDR1 SGDLS and CDR2 YYNGEE. The CDR3 runs to 17 residues. The CDR3 DNA reads TGTGCCAGCAGCGGCGGGAAGTGGCAGGGATCCCCCTATGGCTACACCTTC. This codes for CASSGGKWQGSPYGYTF.

V is TRBV25-1 and J is TRBJ2-7; D gene uncertain. The CDR3 totals 11 residues. Germline CDR1 and CDR2: MGHDK and SYGVNS. V dropped 6 bases and J dropped 6 bases, with 9 bases sitting between them. The CDR3 sequence is CASRRQGEQYF. As DNA, the CDR3 is TGTGCCAGCAGGAGACAAGGCGAGCAGTACTTC.

The gene calls are TRBV13 and TRBJ1-2; D is undetermined. Trimming shortened V by 4 bases and J by 12 bases, and 18 bases separated the two germline ends. The germline CDR1 and CDR2 sequences are PRHDT and FYEKMQ (reference sequence). This CDR3 region has 13 residues. The CDR3 spells CASSSTPDSLDTF. Here the CDR3 DNA reads TGTGCCAGCAGCTCGACCCCCGACTCTTTAGACACCTTC.